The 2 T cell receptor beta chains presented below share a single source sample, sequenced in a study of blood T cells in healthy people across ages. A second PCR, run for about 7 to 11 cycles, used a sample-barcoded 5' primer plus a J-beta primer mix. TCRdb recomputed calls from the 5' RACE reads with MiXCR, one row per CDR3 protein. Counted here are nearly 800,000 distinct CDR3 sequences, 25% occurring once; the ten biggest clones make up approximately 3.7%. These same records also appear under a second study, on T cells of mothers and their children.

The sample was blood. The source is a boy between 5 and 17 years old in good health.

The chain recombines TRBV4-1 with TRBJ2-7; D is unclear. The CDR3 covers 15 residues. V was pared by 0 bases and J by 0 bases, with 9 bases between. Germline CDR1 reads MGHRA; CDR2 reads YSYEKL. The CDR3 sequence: CASSQESFSSYEQYF. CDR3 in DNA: TGCGCCAGCAGCCAAGAATCGTTCAGCTCCTACGAGCAGTACTTC.

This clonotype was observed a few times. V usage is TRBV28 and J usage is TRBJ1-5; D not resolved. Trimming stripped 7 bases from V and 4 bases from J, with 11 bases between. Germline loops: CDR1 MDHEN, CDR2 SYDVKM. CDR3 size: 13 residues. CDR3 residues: CASTAPPNQPQHF. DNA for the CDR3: TGTGCCAGCACCGCGCCGCCAAATCAGCCCCAGCATTTT.